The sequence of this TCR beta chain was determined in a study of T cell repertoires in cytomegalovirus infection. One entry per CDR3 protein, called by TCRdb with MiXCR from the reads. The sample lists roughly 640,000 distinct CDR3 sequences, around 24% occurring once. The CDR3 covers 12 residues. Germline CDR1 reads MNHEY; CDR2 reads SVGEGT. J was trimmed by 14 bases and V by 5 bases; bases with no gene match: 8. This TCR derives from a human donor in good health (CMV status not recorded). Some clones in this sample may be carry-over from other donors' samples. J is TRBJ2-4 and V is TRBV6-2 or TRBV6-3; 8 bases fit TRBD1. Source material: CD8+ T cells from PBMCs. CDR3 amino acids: CASSGTGLEEYF. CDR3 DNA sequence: TGTGCCAGCAGTGGGACAGGCCTTGAAGAGTACTTC.